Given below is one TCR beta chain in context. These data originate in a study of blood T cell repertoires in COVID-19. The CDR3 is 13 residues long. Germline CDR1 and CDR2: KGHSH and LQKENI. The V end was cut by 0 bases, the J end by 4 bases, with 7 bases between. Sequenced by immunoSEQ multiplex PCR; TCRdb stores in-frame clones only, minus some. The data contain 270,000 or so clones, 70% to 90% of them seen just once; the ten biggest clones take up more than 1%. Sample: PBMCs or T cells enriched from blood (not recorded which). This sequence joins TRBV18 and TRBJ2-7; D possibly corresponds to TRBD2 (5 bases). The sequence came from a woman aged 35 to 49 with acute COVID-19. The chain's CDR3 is CASSPPGGYEQYV. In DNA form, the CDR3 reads TGTGCCAGCTCACCACCCGGCGGGTACGAGCAGTACGTC.